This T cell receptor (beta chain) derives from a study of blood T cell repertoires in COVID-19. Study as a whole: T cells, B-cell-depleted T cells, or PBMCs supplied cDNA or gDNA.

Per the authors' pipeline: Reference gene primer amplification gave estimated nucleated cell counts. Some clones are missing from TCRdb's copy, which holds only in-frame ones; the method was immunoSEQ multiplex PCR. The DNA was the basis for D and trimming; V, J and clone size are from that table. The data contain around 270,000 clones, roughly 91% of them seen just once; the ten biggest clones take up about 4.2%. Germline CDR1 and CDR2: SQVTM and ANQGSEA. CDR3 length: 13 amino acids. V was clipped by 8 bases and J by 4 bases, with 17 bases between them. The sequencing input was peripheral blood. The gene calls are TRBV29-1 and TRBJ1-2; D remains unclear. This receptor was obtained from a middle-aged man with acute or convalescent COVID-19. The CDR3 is CSSRVWESYGYTF. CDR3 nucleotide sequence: TGCAGCTCCCGAGTCTGGGAGAGCTATGGCTACACCTTC.